This TCR beta chain appears in the sequencing data of a study of technical replicates of blood from four donors. The method was immunoSEQ multiplex PCR; TCRdb's version includes in-frame clones alone and lacks a portion of them. Of 75,000 to 95,000 clones in the sample, 75% to 95% were seen once. Trimming left V 7 bases short and J 2 bases short, with 13 bases between. This CDR3 has 14 residues. Germline values: CDR1 MNHNS, CDR2 SASEGT. The sequence was obtained from a human donor in good health. Sequenced: T cells isolated from PBMCs. The gene calls are TRBV6-1 and TRBJ2-3; the D gene is possibly TRBD2 (6 bases). This CDR3 is CASIMGGNTDTQYF. CDR3 bases: TGTGCCAGCATCATGGGGGGAAACACAGATACGCAGTATTTT.